A selection of T cell receptor beta chains follows, all from one sample in a study of cytomegalovirus exposure and HLA in healthy donors. Libraries were prepared by immunoSEQ multiplex PCR; TCRdb keeps only in-frame clonotypes and omits some of them. The data show about 150,000 clones, nearly 80% seen once. The sequencing sample was made of PBMCs. These receptors originate from a woman aged 40 to 50 in good health and CMV-seronegative. Both conserved end residues are part of each CDR3. A D gene is named only where the DNA matches it firmly. The size field is filled for only some rows; it gives once, few, many or a size class.

TRBJ2-7	TRBV28	TRBD1	.	CASSSTGDIPYEQYF	TGTGCCAGCAGTTCAACAGGGGATATTCCCTACGAGCAGTACTTC
TRBJ1-5	TRBV7-8	.	.	CASSFGWGDPQPQHF	TGTGCCAGCAGCTTTGGGTGGGGAGATCCACAGCCCCAGCATTTT
TRBJ1-3	TRBV7-6	.	.	CASSLQARANTIYF	TGTGCCAGCAGCTTACAGGCCAGGGCGAACACCATATATTTT
TRBJ2-5	TRBV4-1	TRBD1	.	CASSQVPTGGLEAQYF	TGCGCCAGCAGCCAAGTGCCGACAGGGGGCTTGGAGGCCCAGTACTTC
TRBJ2-3	TRBV6-1	.	few	CASSELSTDTQYF	TGTGCCAGCAGTGAACTCAGCACAGATACGCAGTATTTT
TRBJ2-2	TRBV5-1	TRBD2	.	CASTGNLAGGPSTNTGELFF	TGCGCCAGCACGGGCAATCTAGCGGGGGGTCCCTCGACTAACACCGGGGAGCTGTTTTTT
TRBJ1-2	TRBV20-1	.	few	CSVKQVGGYTF	TGCAGTGTGAAGCAAGTGGGCGGCTACACCTTC
TRBJ1-5	TRBV4-1	TRBD1	.	CASSQERDRVGQPQHF	TGCGCCAGCAGCCAAGAACGGGACAGGGTGGGTCAGCCCCAGCATTTT
TRBJ2-3	TRBV10-1	TRBD2	.	CASSGRASGGDTQYF	TGCGCCAGCAGTGGACGGGCTAGCGGTGGAGATACGCAGTATTTT
TRBJ1-6	TRBV5-6	.	.	CASTSLGAAYNSPLHF	TGTGCCAGCACCAGTTTGGGGGCTGCTTATAATTCACCCCTCCACTTT
TRBJ1-6	TRBV19	.	.	CASTPGHGVGTLHF	TGTGCCAGTACCCCGGGACACGGGGTGGGGACCCTCCACTTT